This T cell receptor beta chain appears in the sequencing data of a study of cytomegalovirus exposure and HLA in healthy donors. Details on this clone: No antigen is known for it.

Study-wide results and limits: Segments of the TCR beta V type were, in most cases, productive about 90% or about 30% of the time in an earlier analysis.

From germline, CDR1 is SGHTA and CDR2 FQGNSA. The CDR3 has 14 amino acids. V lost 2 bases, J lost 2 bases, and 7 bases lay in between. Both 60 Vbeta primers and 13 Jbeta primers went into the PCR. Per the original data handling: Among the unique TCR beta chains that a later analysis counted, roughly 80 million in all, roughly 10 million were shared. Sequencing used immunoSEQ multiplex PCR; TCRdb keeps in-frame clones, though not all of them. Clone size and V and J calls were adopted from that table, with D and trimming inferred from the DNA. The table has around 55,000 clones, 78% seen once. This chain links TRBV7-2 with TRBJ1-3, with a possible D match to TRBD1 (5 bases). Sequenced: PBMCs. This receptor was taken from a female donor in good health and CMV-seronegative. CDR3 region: CASSLQGTGNTIYF. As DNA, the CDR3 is TGTGCCAGCAGCTTACAGGGAACTGGAAACACCATATATTTT.